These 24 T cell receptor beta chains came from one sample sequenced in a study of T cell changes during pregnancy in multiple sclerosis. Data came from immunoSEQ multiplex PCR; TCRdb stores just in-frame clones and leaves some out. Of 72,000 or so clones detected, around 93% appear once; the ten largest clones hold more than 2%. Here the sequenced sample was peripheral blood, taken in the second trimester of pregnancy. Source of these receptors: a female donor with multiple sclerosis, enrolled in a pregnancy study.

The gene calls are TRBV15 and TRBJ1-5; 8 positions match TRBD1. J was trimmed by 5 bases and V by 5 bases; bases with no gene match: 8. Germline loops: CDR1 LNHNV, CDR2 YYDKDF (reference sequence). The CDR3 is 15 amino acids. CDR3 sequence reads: CATSAGGRMDQPQHF. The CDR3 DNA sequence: TGTGCCACCAGCGCAGGGGGCAGAATGGATCAGCCCCAGCATTTT.

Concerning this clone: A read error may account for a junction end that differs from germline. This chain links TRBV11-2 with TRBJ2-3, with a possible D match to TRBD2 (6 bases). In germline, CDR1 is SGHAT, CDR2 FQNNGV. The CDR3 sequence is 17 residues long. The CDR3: CASSPLARLDPGLTRHF. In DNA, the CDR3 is TGTGCCAGCAGCCCCTTAGCCCGGTTAGACCCGGGACTCACGCGGCATTTT.

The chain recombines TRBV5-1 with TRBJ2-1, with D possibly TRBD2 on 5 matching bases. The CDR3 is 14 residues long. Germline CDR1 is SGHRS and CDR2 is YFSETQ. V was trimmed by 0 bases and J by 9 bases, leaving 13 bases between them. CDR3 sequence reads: CASSLGFSVGEQFF. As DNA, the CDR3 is TGCGCCAGCAGCTTGGGTTTTAGCGTGGGTGAGCAGTTCTTC.

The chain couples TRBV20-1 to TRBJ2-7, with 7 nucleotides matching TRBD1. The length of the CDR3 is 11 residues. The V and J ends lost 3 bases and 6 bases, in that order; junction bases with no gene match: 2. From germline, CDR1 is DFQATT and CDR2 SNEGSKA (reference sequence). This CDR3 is CSASDRAEQYF. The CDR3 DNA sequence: TGCAGTGCTAGTGACAGGGCCGAGCAGTACTTC.

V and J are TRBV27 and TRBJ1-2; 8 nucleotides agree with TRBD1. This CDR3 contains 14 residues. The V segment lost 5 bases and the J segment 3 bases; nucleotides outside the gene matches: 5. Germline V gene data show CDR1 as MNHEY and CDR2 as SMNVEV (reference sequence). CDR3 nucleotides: TGTGCCAGCAGTCCGGGACAGGCCTACTATGGCTACACCTTC. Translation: CASSPGQAYYGYTF.

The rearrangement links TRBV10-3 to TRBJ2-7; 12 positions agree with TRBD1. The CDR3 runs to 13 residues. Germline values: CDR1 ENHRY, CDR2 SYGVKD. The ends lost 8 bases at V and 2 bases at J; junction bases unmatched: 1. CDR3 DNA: TGTGCCATCGGGACAGGGGGCCCCTACGAGCAGTACTTC. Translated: CAIGTGGPYEQYF.

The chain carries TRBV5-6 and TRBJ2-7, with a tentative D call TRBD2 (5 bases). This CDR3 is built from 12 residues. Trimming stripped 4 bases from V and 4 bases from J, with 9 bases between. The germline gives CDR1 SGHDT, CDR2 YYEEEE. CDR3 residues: CASSIGVYEQYF. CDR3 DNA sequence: TGTGCCAGCAGCATCGGGGTATACGAGCAGTACTTC.

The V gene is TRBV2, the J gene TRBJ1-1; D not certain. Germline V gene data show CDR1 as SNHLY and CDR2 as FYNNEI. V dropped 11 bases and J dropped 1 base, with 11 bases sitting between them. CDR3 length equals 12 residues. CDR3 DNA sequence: TGTGCCGGAGAGACGGGGAACACTGAAGCTTTCTTT. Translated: CAGETGNTEAFF.

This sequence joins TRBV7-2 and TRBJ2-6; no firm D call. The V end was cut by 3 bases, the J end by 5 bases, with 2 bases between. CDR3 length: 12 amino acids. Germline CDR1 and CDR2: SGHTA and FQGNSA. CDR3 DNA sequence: TGTGCCAGCAGCTTCAGGGCCAACGTCCTGACTTTC. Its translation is CASSFRANVLTF.

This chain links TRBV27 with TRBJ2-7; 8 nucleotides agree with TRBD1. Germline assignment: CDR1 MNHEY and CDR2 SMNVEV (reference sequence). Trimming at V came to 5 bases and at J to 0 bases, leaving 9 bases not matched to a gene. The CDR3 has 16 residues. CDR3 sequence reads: CASSPSTGEASYEQYF. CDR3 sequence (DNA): TGTGCCAGCAGTCCCTCGACAGGGGAAGCCTCCTACGAGCAGTACTTC.

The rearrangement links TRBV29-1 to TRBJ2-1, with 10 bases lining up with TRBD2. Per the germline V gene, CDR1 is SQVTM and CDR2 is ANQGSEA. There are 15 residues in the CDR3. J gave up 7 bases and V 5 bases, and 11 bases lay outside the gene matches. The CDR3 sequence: CSVLLAGAFGNEQFF. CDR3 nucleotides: TGCAGCGTTCTTCTAGCGGGGGCCTTCGGGAATGAGCAGTTCTTC.

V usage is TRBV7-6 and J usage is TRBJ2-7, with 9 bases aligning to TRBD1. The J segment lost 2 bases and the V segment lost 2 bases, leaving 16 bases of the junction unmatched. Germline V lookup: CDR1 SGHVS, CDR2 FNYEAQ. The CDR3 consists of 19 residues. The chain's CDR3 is CASSLPKTRVGTGTYEQYF. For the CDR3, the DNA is TGTGCCAGCAGCTTACCTAAGACCCGGGTCGGGACAGGGACCTACGAGCAGTACTTC.

CDR3 bases: TGTGCCAGCAGCTTAGCGGGGGGGAACACTGAAGCTTTCTTT. Encoded protein: CASSLAGGNTEAFF. The chain recombines TRBV7-2 with TRBJ1-1; D possibly corresponds to TRBD1 (5 bases). The CDR3 runs to 14 residues. Per germline, CDR1 SGHTA and CDR2 FQGNSA. Trimming took off 0 bases at V and 1 base at J, with 6 bases between the two ends.

CDR3 sequence reads: CASSTSGVLNQPQHF. The DNA of the CDR3 is TGTGCCAGCTCCACCTCCGGGGTTTTAAATCAGCCCCAGCATTTT. The chain recombines TRBV6-1 with TRBJ1-5, with D hard to call. Germline-derived CDR1 and CDR2 are MNHNS and SASEGT. The CDR3 is 15 amino acids. Deletions cut 8 bases from V and 4 bases from J, with 18 bases between.

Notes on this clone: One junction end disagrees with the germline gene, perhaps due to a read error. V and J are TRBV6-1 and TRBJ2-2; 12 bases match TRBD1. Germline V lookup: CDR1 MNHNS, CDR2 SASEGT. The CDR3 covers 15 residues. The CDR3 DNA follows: TGTGCCAGCAGTGGAAGGGGACAGGGGGCGGGGGTGCTGTTTTTT. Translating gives CASSGRGQGAGVLFF.

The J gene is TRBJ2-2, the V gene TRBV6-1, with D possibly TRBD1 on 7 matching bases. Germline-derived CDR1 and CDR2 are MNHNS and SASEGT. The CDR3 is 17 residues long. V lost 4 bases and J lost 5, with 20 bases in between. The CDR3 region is CASSARGAGGLTGELFF. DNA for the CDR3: TGTGCCAGCAGTGCAAGGGGGGCAGGGGGATTAACCGGGGAGCTGTTTTTT.

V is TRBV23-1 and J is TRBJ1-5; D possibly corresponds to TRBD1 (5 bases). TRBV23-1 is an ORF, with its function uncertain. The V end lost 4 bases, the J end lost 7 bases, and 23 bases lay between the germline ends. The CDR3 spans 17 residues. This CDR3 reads CASSPKSSGPRAQPQHF. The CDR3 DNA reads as TGCGCCAGCAGTCCCAAGAGCTCCGGTCCCAGGGCGCAGCCCCAGCATTTT.

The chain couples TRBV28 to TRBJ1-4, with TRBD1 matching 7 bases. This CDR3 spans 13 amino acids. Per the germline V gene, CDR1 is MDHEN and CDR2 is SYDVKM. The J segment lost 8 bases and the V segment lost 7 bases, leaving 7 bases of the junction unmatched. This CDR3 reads CASTRGVREKLFF. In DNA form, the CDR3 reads TGTGCCAGCACCAGGGGGGTACGGGAAAAACTGTTTTTT.

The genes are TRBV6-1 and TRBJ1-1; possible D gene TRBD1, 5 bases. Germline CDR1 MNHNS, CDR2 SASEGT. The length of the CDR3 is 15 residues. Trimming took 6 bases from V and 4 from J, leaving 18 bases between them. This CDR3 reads CASRSFGLGPTEAFF. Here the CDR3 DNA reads TGTGCCAGCAGAAGTTTTGGGTTGGGGCCCACTGAAGCTTTCTTT.

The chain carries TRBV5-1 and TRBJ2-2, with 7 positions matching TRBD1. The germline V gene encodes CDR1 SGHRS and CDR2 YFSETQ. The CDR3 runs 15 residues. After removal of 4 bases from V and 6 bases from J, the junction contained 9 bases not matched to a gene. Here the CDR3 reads CASSQGVYRAGELFF. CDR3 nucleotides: TGCGCCAGCAGCCAGGGGGTTTATCGGGCCGGGGAGCTGTTTTTT.

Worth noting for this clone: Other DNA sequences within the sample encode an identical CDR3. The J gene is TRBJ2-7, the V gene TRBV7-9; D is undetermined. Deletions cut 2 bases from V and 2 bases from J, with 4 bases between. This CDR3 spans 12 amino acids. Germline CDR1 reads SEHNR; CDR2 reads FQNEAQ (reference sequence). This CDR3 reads CASSLLPYEQYF. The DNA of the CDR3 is TGTGCCAGCAGCTTACTTCCCTACGAGCAGTACTTC.

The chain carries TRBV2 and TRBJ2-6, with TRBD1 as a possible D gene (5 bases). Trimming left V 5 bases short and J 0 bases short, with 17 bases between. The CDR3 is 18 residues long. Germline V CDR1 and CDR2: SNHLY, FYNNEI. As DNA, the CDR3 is TGTGCCAGCAGTTGGGGTCAGGGCACTACCTCTGGGGCCAACGTCCTGACTTTC. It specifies CASSWGQGTTSGANVLTF. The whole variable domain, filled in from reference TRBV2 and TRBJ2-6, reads EPEVTQTPSHQVTQMGQEVILRCVPISNHLYFYWYRQILGQKVEFLVSFYNNEISEKSEIFDDQFSVERPDGSNFTLKIRSTKLEDSAMYFCASSWGQGTTSGANVLTFGAGSRLTVL.

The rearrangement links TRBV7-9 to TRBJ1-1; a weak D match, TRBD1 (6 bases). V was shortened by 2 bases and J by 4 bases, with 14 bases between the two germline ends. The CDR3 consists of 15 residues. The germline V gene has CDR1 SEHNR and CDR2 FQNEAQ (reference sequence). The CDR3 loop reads CASSLFFGQSTEAFF. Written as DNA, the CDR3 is TGTGCCAGCAGCTTATTCTTTGGACAGAGCACTGAAGCTTTCTTT. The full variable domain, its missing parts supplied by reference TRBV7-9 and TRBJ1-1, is DTGVSQNPRHKITKRGQNVTFRCDPISEHNRLYWYRQTLGQGPEFLTYFQNEAQLEKSRLLSDRFSAERPKGSFSTLEIQRTEQGDSAMYLCASSLFFGQSTEAFFGQGTRLTVV.

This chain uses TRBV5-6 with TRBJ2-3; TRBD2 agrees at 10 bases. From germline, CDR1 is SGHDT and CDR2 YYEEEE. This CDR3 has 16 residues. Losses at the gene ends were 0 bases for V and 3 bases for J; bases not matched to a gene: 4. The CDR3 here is CASSLEAGGRTDTQYF. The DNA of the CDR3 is TGTGCCAGCAGCTTGGAAGCGGGGGGGAGGACAGATACGCAGTATTTT.